The next 9 T cell receptor beta chains were all read from a single sample in a study of T cells in Graves' hyperthyroidism and ophthalmopathy. Researchers amplified the TCR beta CDR3 regions from RNA transcripts. Carried out on the TCR CDR3, a first-round RT-PCR used the HTBI primer set. Via MiXCR, TCRdb re-called the multiplex PCR reads, giving one row per CDR3 protein. Of 380,000 or so distinct CDR3 sequences listed, about 18% are singletons. The specimen sequenced was blood. The receptors here all came from a woman aged 18-35 years with Graves' hyperthyroidism.

There are many counts of this clonotype. The chain links TRBV6-1 to TRBJ1-5; tentatively, D is TRBD1 (5 bases). V was trimmed by 3 bases and J by 4 bases, leaving 10 bases between them. Germline loops: CDR1 MNHNS, CDR2 SASEGT. The CDR3 sequence is 14 residues long. The DNA for the CDR3 is TGTGCCAGCAGTGAGGCGACAGCAAATCAGCCCCAGCATTTT. It translates to CASSEATANQPQHF.

Only a few counts were recorded for this clonotype. The chain employs TRBV3-1 and TRBJ1-1, with TRBD1 matching over 8 bases. The CDR3 spans 13 residues. CDR1 is LGHDT, CDR2 YNNKEL, per germline (reference sequence). V shed 7 bases, J shed 7 bases, and the junction held 8 bases outside the gene matches. CDR3 in amino acids: CASTPRGQGEAFF. DNA for the CDR3: TGTGCCAGCACTCCCAGGGGGCAAGGTGAAGCTTTCTTT.

The table lists this clonotype with many counts. This chain uses TRBV6-1 with TRBJ2-7; TRBD1 matches 7 bases. Germline-derived CDR1 and CDR2 are MNHNS and SASEGT. The junction had 11 bases not matched to a gene; V was cut back by 6 bases and J by 6 bases. The CDR3 runs to 14 residues. CDR3 protein: CASREATGHLEQYF. CDR3 bases: TGTGCCAGCAGGGAGGCGACAGGGCATCTCGAGCAGTACTTC.

This clonotype showed up many times. The chain carries TRBV28 and TRBJ1-6; maybe TRBD1 (5 bases). Trimming pared 11 bases from V and 10 bases from J, leaving 15 bases between. The CDR3 runs 12 residues. Per the germline V gene, CDR1 is MDHEN and CDR2 is SYDVKM. CDR3 DNA: TGTGCCCTAGGGGTTCGCGAGTCACCCCTCCACTTT. Translated: CALGVRESPLHF.

This clonotype appeared many times. The chain is built from TRBV29-1 and TRBJ1-1; weak D call: TRBD1 (5 bases). Between the trimmed V and J ends, which lost 7 bases and 6 bases, there was a span of 15 bases. CDR3 length: 12 residues. Germline CDR1 is SQVTM and CDR2 is ANQGSEA. The chain's CDR3 is CSARQGVPEAFF. For the CDR3, the DNA is TGCAGCGCCCGTCAGGGAGTCCCTGAAGCTTTCTTT.

With regard to this clonotype: The junction and the germline gene differ at one end; a read error may be behind it. The J gene is TRBJ2-7, the V gene TRBV30; D gene ambiguous. The CDR3 is made up of 11 amino acids. The germline gives CDR1 GTSNPN, CDR2 SVGIG (reference sequence). The CDR3, as DNA: TGTGCCTGGAGCGTAGGGTACGAGCAGTGCTTC. Amino acid sequence: CAWSVGYEQCF. The full variable domain, its missing parts supplied by reference TRBV30 and TRBJ2-7, is SQTIHQWPATLVQPVGSPLSLECTVEGTSNPNLYWYRQAAGRGLQLLFYSVGIGQISSEVPQNLSASRPQDRQFILSSKKLLLSDSGFYLCAWSVGYEQCFGPGTRLTVT.

Here the CDR3 DNA reads TGTGCCAGCACCCTTGATGGGTGGGAGGGCGAGACCCAGTACTTC. It codes for CASTLDGWEGETQYF. The V and J genes are TRBV6-2 or TRBV6-3 and TRBJ2-5; 7 nucleotides agree with TRBD2. Looked up from germline, CDR1 is MNHEY and CDR2 is SVGEGT. The V and J ends lost 7 bases and 5 bases, in that order; junction bases with no gene match: 13. There are 15 residues in the CDR3.

This clonotype has at least ten counts. The V gene is TRBV6-1, the J gene TRBJ1-5; no reliable D call. V gave up 6 bases and J gave up 5 bases, with 8 bases separating them. The CDR3 contains 12 residues. Germline CDR1 is MNHNS and CDR2 is SASEGT. Here the CDR3 reads CASSRVDQPQHF. CDR3 DNA: TGTGCCAGCAGCCGAGTAGATCAGCCCCAGCATTTT.

The J gene is TRBJ1-5, the V gene TRBV28, with D hard to call. Germline V gene lookup returns CDR1 MDHEN and CDR2 SYDVKM. V lost 6 bases and J lost 7, with 19 bases in between. The CDR3 runs 15 residues. The DNA for the CDR3 is TGTGCCAGCAGCCCCGACACGGCCGGGAGGCAGCCCCAGCATTTT. The encoded protein is CASSPDTAGRQPQHF.